Sequencing of this T cell receptor (beta chain) was carried out in a study of technical replicates of blood from several donors. The length of the CDR3 is 14 residues. V lost 3 bases, J lost 0 bases, and 2 bases stayed unmatched. The germline V gene has CDR1 SGHTA and CDR2 FQGNSA. The repertoire was sequenced with immunoSEQ multiplex PCR; TCRdb's copy has only in-frame clones and lacks some. The sample has approximately 79,000 clones, around 96% seen once; the top ten hold roughly 0.35%. This receptor was obtained from a human donor in good health. V is TRBV7-2 and J is TRBJ2-7; the match to TRBD1 covers 7 bases. The sample comprised T cells isolated from PBMCs. CDR3 DNA: TGTGCCAGCAGCTTCCGGGACAGCTCCTACGAGCAGTACTTC. Amino acids: CASSFRDSSYEQYF.